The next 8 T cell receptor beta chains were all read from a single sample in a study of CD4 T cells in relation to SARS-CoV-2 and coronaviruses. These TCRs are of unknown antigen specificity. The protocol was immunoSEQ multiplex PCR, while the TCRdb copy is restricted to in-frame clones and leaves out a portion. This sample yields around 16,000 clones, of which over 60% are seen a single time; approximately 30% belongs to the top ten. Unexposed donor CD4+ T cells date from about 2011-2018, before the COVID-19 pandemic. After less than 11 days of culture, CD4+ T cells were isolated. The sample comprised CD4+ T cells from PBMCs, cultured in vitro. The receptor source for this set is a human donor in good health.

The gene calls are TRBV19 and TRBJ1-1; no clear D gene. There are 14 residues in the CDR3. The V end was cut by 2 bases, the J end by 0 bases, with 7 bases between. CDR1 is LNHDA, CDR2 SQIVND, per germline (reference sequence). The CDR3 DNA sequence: TGTGCCAGTAGTATATCGGGCGTGAACACTGAAGCTTTCTTT. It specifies CASSISGVNTEAFF.

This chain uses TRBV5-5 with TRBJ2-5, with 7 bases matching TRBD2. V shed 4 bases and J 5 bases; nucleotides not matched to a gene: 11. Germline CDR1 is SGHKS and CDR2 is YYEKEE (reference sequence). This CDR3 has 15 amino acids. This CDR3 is CASSVGRTSRETQYF. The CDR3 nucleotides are TGTGCCAGCAGCGTGGGGAGGACTAGTCGGGAGACCCAGTACTTC.

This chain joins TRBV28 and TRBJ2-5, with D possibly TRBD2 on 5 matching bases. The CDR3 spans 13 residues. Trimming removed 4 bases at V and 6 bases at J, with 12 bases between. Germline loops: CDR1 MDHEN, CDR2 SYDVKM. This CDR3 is CASSSRTQKTQYF. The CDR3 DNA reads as TGTGCCAGCAGTTCCCGGACTCAGAAGACCCAGTACTTC.

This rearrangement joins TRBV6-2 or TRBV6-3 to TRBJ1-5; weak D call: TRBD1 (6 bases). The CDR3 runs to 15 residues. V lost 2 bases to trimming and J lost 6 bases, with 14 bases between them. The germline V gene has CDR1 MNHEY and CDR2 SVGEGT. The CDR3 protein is CASSYGAGAVQPQHF. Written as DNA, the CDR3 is TGTGCCAGCAGTTACGGGGCAGGGGCGGTTCAGCCCCAGCATTTT.

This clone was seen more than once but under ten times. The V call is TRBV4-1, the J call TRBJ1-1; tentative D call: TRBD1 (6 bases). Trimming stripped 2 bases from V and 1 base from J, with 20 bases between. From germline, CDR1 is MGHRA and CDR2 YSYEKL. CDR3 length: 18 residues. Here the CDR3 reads CASSQRLEQGNTNTEAFF. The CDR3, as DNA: TGCGCCAGCAGCCAACGCCTCGAACAGGGCAACACGAACACTGAAGCTTTCTTT.

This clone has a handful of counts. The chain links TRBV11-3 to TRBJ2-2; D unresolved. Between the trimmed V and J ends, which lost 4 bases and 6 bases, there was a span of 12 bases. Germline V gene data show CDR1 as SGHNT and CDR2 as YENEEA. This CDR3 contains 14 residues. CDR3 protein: CASSSTIGAGELFF. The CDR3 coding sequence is TGTGCCAGCAGCTCGACGATAGGTGCCGGGGAGCTGTTTTTT. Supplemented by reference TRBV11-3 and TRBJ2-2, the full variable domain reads EAGVVQSPRYKIIEKKQPVAFWCNPISGHNTLYWYLQNLGQGPELLIRYENEEAVDDSQLPKDRFSAERLKGVDSTLKIQPAELGDSAVYLCASSSTIGAGELFFGEGSRLTVL.

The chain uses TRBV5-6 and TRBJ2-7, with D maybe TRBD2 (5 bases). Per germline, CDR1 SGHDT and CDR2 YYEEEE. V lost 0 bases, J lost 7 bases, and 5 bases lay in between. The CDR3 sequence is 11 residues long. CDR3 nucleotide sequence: TGTGCCAGCAGCTTGGCGGGGGAGCAGTACTTC. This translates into CASSLAGEQYF.

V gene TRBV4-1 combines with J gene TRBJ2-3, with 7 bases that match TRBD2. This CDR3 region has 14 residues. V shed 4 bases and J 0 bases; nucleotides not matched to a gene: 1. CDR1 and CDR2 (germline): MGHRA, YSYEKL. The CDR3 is CASSRGGSTDTQYF. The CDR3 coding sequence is TGCGCCAGCAGCCGCGGGGGAAGCACAGATACGCAGTATTTT.